This passage covers 27 T cell receptor beta chains from one sample sequenced in a study of blood T cell repertoires in COVID-19. Only in-frame clones appear in the TCRdb table, and some are missing; sequencing was by immunoSEQ multiplex PCR. The sample lists fewer than 150,000 clones; almost 85% were seen once. Sequencing input: peripheral blood. The receptors were sampled from a human donor in a cohort sampled during active COVID-19.

V is TRBV7-2 and J is TRBJ2-5; the match to TRBD2 covers 9 bases. The J segment lost 7 bases and the V segment lost 5 bases, leaving 14 bases of the junction unmatched. CDR1 is SGHTA and CDR2 is FQGNSA in the germline V gene. The CDR3 has 16 residues. The chain's CDR3 is CASSTRVSGGLGTQYF. In nucleotides, the CDR3 is TGTGCCAGCAGCACCCGGGTTAGCGGGGGTCTAGGGACCCAGTACTTC.

The V gene is TRBV6-5, the J gene TRBJ2-7; a possible D gene is TRBD2 (6 bases). The CDR3 totals 12 residues. CDR1 and CDR2 (germline): MNHEY, SVGAGI. V was shortened by 1 base and J by 6 bases, with 7 bases between the two germline ends. The CDR3 is CASSYFGGEQYF. CDR3 DNA sequence: TGTGCCAGCAGTTACTTCGGGGGCGAGCAGTACTTC.

The chain joins TRBV5-1 to TRBJ1-6, with 8 bases lining up with TRBD1. V was pared by 0 bases and J by 2 bases, with 7 bases of the junction left unmatched. CDR3 length: 18 residues. Germline CDR1 and CDR2: SGHRS and YFSETQ. CDR3 loop: CASSLAGQGSAYNSPLHF. The CDR3 nucleotides are TGCGCCAGCAGCTTGGCAGGACAGGGTTCTGCCTATAATTCACCCCTCCACTTT.

Only a few counts were recorded for this clone. The chain recombines TRBV7-2 with TRBJ1-1; unclear D gene. The germline V and J ends were trimmed by 4 bases and 1 base, with 7 bases remaining between them. There are 13 residues in the CDR3. Per germline, CDR1 SGHTA and CDR2 FQGNSA. Here the CDR3 reads CASSYRGNTEAFF. The CDR3 DNA follows: TGTGCCAGCAGCTACCGGGGGAACACTGAAGCTTTCTTT. Variable domain in full (rest from reference TRBV7-2 and TRBJ1-1): GAGVSQSPSNKVTEKGKDVELRCDPISGHTALYWYRQSLGQGLEFLIYFQGNSAPDKSGLPSDRFSAERTGGSVSTLTIQRTQQEDSAVYLCASSYRGNTEAFFGQGTRLTVV.

Only a few counts were recorded for this clone. The chain has TRBV4-2 and TRBJ1-6, with 7 positions matching TRBD1. Germline-derived CDR1 and CDR2 are LGHNA and YNFKEQ. CDR3 length: 17 amino acids. V shed 0 bases and J 4 bases; nucleotides not matched to a gene: 6. The CDR3 loop reads CASSQDKGAQYNSPLHF. As DNA, the CDR3 is TGTGCCAGCAGCCAAGATAAGGGGGCTCAGTATAATTCACCCCTCCACTTT.

A single count supports this clone. The rearrangement joins TRBV9 to TRBJ1-3; D remains ambiguous. Germline V gene data show CDR1 as SGDLS and CDR2 as YYNGEE. The CDR3 contains 15 residues. V was pared by 3 bases and J by 0 bases, with 10 bases between. Written as DNA, the CDR3 is TGTGCCAGCAGCGAGCTCCCTAACTCTGGAAACACCATATATTTT. Translated, it gives CASSELPNSGNTIYF.

V gene TRBV27 combines with J gene TRBJ2-3, with 9 bases lining up with TRBD2. The CDR3 runs 15 residues. Trimming cost V 1 base and J 7 bases; bases outside gene matches: 6. Germline values: CDR1 MNHEY, CDR2 SMNVEV (reference sequence). In DNA, the CDR3 is TGTGCCAGCAGTTTATTGGGCGGGGGGGTGAATACGCAGTATTTT. It translates to CASSLLGGGVNTQYF.

This clone was counted a few times. The rearrangement links TRBV7-9 to TRBJ1-1; the match to TRBD1 covers 9 bases. CDR1 is SEHNR, CDR2 FQNEAQ, per germline (reference sequence). The CDR3 totals 13 residues. Losses at the gene ends were 7 bases for V and 5 bases for J; bases not matched to a gene: 5. CDR3 nucleotide sequence: TGTGCCAGCACCCGGACAGGGGAGACTGAAGCTTTCTTT. It yields the protein CASTRTGETEAFF. Looking up the rest from reference TRBV7-9 and TRBJ1-1 gives the full variable domain: DTGVSQNPRHKITKRGQNVTFRCDPISEHNRLYWYRQTLGQGPEFLTYFQNEAQLEKSRLLSDRFSAERPKGSFSTLEIQRTEQGDSAMYLCASTRTGETEAFFGQGTRLTVV.

This clone was counted only a few times. The chain carries TRBV15 and TRBJ1-4; D ambiguous. The ends were cut back, 7 bases at V and 0 bases at J, with 9 bases in the middle. Germline V gene lookup returns CDR1 LNHNV and CDR2 YYDKDF (reference sequence). The CDR3 contains 14 residues. The CDR3 DNA is TGTGCCACCACTCGCGATTCAACTAATGAAAAACTGTTTTTT. Amino acids: CATTRDSTNEKLFF.

The chain is built from TRBV5-6 and TRBJ2-2; 10 nucleotides line up with TRBD1. The CDR3 runs to 17 residues. Germline assignment: CDR1 SGHDT and CDR2 YYEEEE. V lost 3 bases, J lost 6 bases, and 11 bases stayed unmatched. The CDR3 sequence is CASSSNSGTGDAGELFF. CDR3 nucleotide sequence: TGTGCCAGCAGCTCCAACTCCGGGACAGGGGACGCCGGGGAGCTGTTTTTT.

This rearrangement joins TRBV19 to TRBJ2-2; 10 bases agree with TRBD2. The CDR3 has 16 amino acids. Germline V CDR1 and CDR2: LNHDA, SQIVND (reference sequence). V lost 3 bases, J lost 6 bases, and 7 bases stayed unmatched. The CDR3 loop reads CASSMYPAGGPGELFF. Here the CDR3 DNA reads TGTGCCAGTAGTATGTATCCAGCGGGGGGGCCCGGGGAGCTGTTTTTT.

CDR3 amino acids: CASSYSGGREKLFF. CDR3 DNA: TGTGCCAGCAGTTACTCAGGGGGTCGAGAAAAACTGTTTTTT. This chain connects TRBV6-2 or TRBV6-3 to TRBJ1-4; maybe TRBD1 (6 bases). The germline gives CDR1 MNHEY, CDR2 SVGEGT. V lost 0 bases and J lost 8, with 10 bases in between. CDR3 length: 14 residues.

This chain links TRBV3-1 (or the pseudogene TRBV3-2) with TRBJ1-3, with a possible D match to TRBD1 (5 bases). This CDR3 is 14 amino acids long. Deletions cut 4 bases from V and 1 base from J, with 8 bases between. The V gene's germline CDR1 is LGHDT and CDR2 YNNKEL (reference sequence). The CDR3 DNA reads TGTGCCAGCAGCCCTCGACAGTCTGGAAACACCATATATTTT. Amino acid sequence: CASSPRQSGNTIYF.

The chain carries TRBV2 and TRBJ2-7, with 12 nucleotides matching TRBD1. CDR3 length: 14 amino acids. Germline V gene sequence: CDR1 SNHLY, CDR2 FYNNEI. Trimming took 9 bases from V and 5 from J; bases not matched to a gene: 8. This CDR3 reads CASRAGTGGDEQYF. The CDR3 DNA sequence: TGTGCCAGTAGGGCCGGGACAGGGGGCGACGAGCAGTACTTC.

The rearrangement joins TRBV6-1 to TRBJ2-7; D may be TRBD1 (5 bases). Germline V gene sequence: CDR1 MNHNS, CDR2 SASEGT. V was trimmed by 1 base and J by 6 bases, leaving 10 bases between them. The CDR3 is 13 residues long. This chain's CDR3 is CASSEVQGSEQYF. CDR3 coding DNA: TGTGCCAGCAGTGAAGTTCAGGGATCCGAGCAGTACTTC.

The V gene is TRBV19, the J gene TRBJ1-5; D call uncertain. Germline CDR1 is LNHDA and CDR2 is SQIVND (reference sequence). The CDR3 sequence is 14 residues long. V gave up 2 bases and J gave up 2 bases, with 7 bases separating them. CDR3 in DNA: TGTGCCAGTAGTATACGAGGTCGCAATCAGCCCCAGCATTTT. Its protein is CASSIRGRNQPQHF. The full variable domain, completed using reference TRBV19 and TRBJ1-5, is DGGITQSPKYLFRKEGQNVTLSCEQNLNHDAMYWYRQDPGQGLRLIYYSQIVNDFQKGDIAEGYSVSREKKESFPLTVTSAQKNPTAFYLCASSIRGRNQPQHFGDGTRLSIL.

This rearrangement joins TRBV5-4 to TRBJ2-3; D is unresolved. Per the germline V gene, CDR1 is SGHNT and CDR2 is YYREEE (reference sequence). The V end was cut by 7 bases, the J end by 1 base, with 7 bases between. The CDR3 is 12 amino acids. In nucleotides, the CDR3 is TGTGCCAGCGGGCCAGGCACAGATACGCAGTATTTT. Translated, it gives CASGPGTDTQYF.

The CDR3 reads CASSPSLLDNTFGYTF. CDR3 coding DNA: TGTGCCAGCAGCCCGTCGTTGCTTGACAACACCTTCGGCTACACCTTC. This chain joins TRBV5-4 and TRBJ1-2, with D unclear. The CDR3 runs to 16 residues. Germline V gives CDR1 SGHNT, CDR2 YYREEE (reference sequence). The V end lost 4 bases, the J end lost 8 bases, and 24 bases lay between the germline ends.

This clone was counted a single time. The chain has TRBV25-1 and TRBJ1-2; no reliable D call. V was cut by 6 bases and J by 8 bases, with 13 bases left in between. The CDR3 extends over 12 amino acids. Per the germline V gene, CDR1 is MGHDK and CDR2 is SYGVNS. CDR3 in amino acids: CASSPGILGYTF. For the CDR3, the DNA is TGTGCCAGCAGCCCCGGGATTCTGGGCTACACCTTC.

V gene TRBV7-9 combines with J gene TRBJ1-4; D is undetermined. The length of the CDR3 is 14 residues. The V gene's germline CDR1 is SEHNR and CDR2 FQNEAQ (reference sequence). The V gene lost 5 bases and the J gene lost 2 bases, with 9 bases spanning the gap. The CDR3 coding sequence is TGTGCCAGCAGCCAACATCTTACTAATGAAAAACTGTTTTTT. Its protein product is CASSQHLTNEKLFF.

V gene TRBV10-2 combines with J gene TRBJ1-6; 9 bases map to TRBD1. Losses at the gene ends were 5 bases for V and 7 bases for J; bases not matched to a gene: 6. This CDR3 contains 15 residues. Germline V gene lookup returns CDR1 WSHSY and CDR2 SAAADI. This chain's CDR3 is CASSRSGQGNSPLHF. In DNA, the CDR3 is TGCGCCAGCAGTCGAAGCGGACAGGGGAATTCACCCCTCCACTTT.

The gene calls are TRBV11-2 and TRBJ1-4; a weak D match, TRBD1 (6 bases). This CDR3 is built from 17 residues. V was pared by 2 bases and J by 0 bases, with 13 bases between. Germline V gene sequence: CDR1 SGHAT, CDR2 FQNNGV. This CDR3 reads CASSLTGSLATNEKLFF. The DNA of the CDR3 is TGTGCCAGCAGCTTAACAGGGTCCCTCGCAACTAATGAAAAACTGTTTTTT.

V and J are TRBV7-2 and TRBJ1-2; D may be TRBD1 (6 bases). Trimming took 4 bases from V and 3 from J, leaving 9 bases between them. The germline CDR1 and CDR2 sequences are SGHTA and FQGNSA. This CDR3 comprises 13 residues. This chain's CDR3 is CASSSGVYYGYTF. CDR3 coding DNA: TGTGCCAGCAGCTCAGGGGTTTACTATGGCTACACCTTC.

The chain is built from TRBV5-1 and TRBJ1-1; 10 bases align to TRBD1. The CDR3 loop spans 15 amino acids. The V gene end was trimmed by 5 bases and the J gene end by 0 bases; junction bases not matched to a gene: 4. Germline assignment: CDR1 SGHRS and CDR2 YFSETQ. In DNA, the CDR3 is TGCGCCAGCAGTTCCGGACAGGGGGTGAACACTGAAGCTTTCTTT. Encoded protein: CASSSGQGVNTEAFF. The variable domain in full, with the rest retrieved from reference TRBV5-1 and TRBJ1-1, is KAGVTQTPRYLIKTRGQQVTLSCSPISGHRSVSWYQQTPGQGLQFLFEYFSETQRNKGNFPGRFSGRQFSNSRSEMNVSTLELGDSALYLCASSSGQGVNTEAFFGQGTRLTVV.

The V gene is TRBV27, the J gene TRBJ2-3, with D uncertain. This CDR3 spans 14 amino acids. Between the trimmed V and J ends, which lost 8 bases and 3 bases, there was a span of 15 bases. Germline values: CDR1 MNHEY, CDR2 SMNVEV (reference sequence). The CDR3 bases are TGTGCCAGCTGCGTCGATCCTCGAACAGATACGCAGTATTTT. Amino acid sequence: CASCVDPRTDTQYF.

The chain is built from TRBV6-5 and TRBJ2-3; D is unresolved. There are 14 residues in the CDR3. Germline V CDR1 and CDR2: MNHEY, SVGAGI. The germline V and J ends were trimmed by 6 bases and 0 bases, with 10 bases remaining between them. CDR3 in DNA: TGTGCCAGCAGCCTCTCTAGGAGCACAGATACGCAGTATTTT. Its translation: CASSLSRSTDTQYF.

V gene TRBV4-1 combines with J gene TRBJ2-1; D call uncertain. Germline V gene data show CDR1 as MGHRA and CDR2 as YSYEKL. The CDR3 has 13 amino acids. V was cut by 1 base and J by 9 bases, with 10 bases left in between. Here the CDR3 reads CASSQGVVSEQFF. DNA for the CDR3: TGCGCCAGCAGCCAAGGTGTGGTGAGTGAGCAGTTCTTC.